These T cell receptor beta chains were read from a single sample in a study of blood T cell repertoires in COVID-19. Produced via immunoSEQ multiplex PCR; TCRdb's table is partial and in-frame only. The sample lists 25,000 to 35,000 clones, less than 90% occurring once. The source material was peripheral blood. These receptors all come from a human donor in a cohort sampled during active COVID-19. CDR3s include the opening cysteine and the closing phenylalanine or tryptophan. A D gene is named only where the DNA matches it firmly. Clone sizes are given selectively: once, few, many, or a class where the clone is expanded.

v_call	j_call	clone_size	d_call	cdr3_nt	cdr3_aa
TRBV28	TRBJ2-7	NA	NA	TGTGCCAGCAGTTTACGTGGCGGCGCCTACGAGCAGTACTTC	CASSLRGGAYEQYF
TRBV11-1	TRBJ2-3	NA	NA	TGTGCCAGCAGCCTCCCCGGGGGGCGCGTGAGGAATACGCAGTATTTT	CASSLPGGRVRNTQYF
TRBV6-5	TRBJ2-5	NA	TRBD2	TGTGCCAGCAGTTACGGCCTAGCGGTCCAAGAGACCCAGTACTTC	CASSYGLAVQETQYF
TRBV20-1	TRBJ2-7	NA	NA	TGCAGTGCTAGTCGGCAGCCGGAGGGGCAGTACTTC	CSASRQPEGQYF
TRBV12-3/TRBV12-4	TRBJ2-3	NA	NA	TGTGCCACCGGTCTGAACGCAGATACGCAGTATTTT	CATGLNADTQYF
TRBV6-5	TRBJ1-2	NA	TRBD1	TGTGCCAGCAGTCGTACAGGGGGCCGTAGCTACACCTTC	CASSRTGGRSYTF
TRBV7-9	TRBJ1-6	NA	NA	TGTGCCAGCAGCGTAGACCGGGGTATGGGATCCCTCCACTTT	CASSVDRGMGSLHF
TRBV7-2	TRBJ2-1	NA	TRBD2	TGTGCCAGCAGCTTGGCGCGTCAGCGGGGGGGTTACAATGAGCAGTTCTTC	CASSLARQRGGYNEQFF
TRBV7-2	TRBJ2-1	NA	NA	TGTGCCAGCAGCTTAGCGAATGCCAGGAGGAATGAGCAGTTCTTC	CASSLANARRNEQFF
TRBV19	TRBJ2-1	NA	TRBD1	TGTGCCAGTAGTCCCCCGGACAGGGGGCTGCTGTCTTACAATGAGCAGTTCTTC	CASSPPDRGLLSYNEQFF
TRBV27	TRBJ1-5	NA	NA	TGTGCCAGCAGTTACAGGGCTTTCCAGCCCCAGCATTTT	CASSYRAFQPQHF
TRBV7-2	TRBJ1-3	NA	NA	TGTGCCAGTAGGGCGGGGGACTCTGGAAACACCATATATTTT	CASRAGDSGNTIYF
TRBV7-9	TRBJ1-6	NA	TRBD1	TGTGCCAGCGGCACAGGGGATAATTCACCCCTCCACTTT	CASGTGDNSPLHF
TRBV5-6	TRBJ2-1	NA	TRBD2	TGTGCCAGCAGCATGGGACTAGACTACAATGAGCAGTTCTTC	CASSMGLDYNEQFF
TRBV12-5	TRBJ1-2	NA	TRBD1	TGTGCTAGTGGTTTGGCCGACAATACAGGGGTCGATGGCTACACCTTC	CASGLADNTGVDGYTF
TRBV6-5	TRBJ2-1	NA	TRBD1	TGTGCCAGCGGCGGGACAGGGGTCTACAATGAGCAGTTCTTC	CASGGTGVYNEQFF
TRBV14	TRBJ2-7	NA	NA	TGTGCCAGCAGCCAAGATTCTGGGACACCTCCGCACGAGCAGTACTTC	CASSQDSGTPPHEQYF
TRBV27	TRBJ1-4	NA	NA	TGTGCCAGCAGTTTATCCGGCGGGGCCTGGGAAAAACTGTTTTTT	CASSLSGGAWEKLFF
TRBV24-1	TRBJ1-2	NA	NA	TGTGCCACCAGTGTAGGGGCTAACTATGGCTACACCTTC	CATSVGANYGYTF
TRBV5-5	TRBJ1-3	NA	NA	TGTGCCAGCAGCGGAGGGGTTTCTGGAAACACCATATATTTT	CASSGGVSGNTIYF
TRBV19	TRBJ2-5	NA	NA	TGTGCCAGTAGTACCACCTCTGGAGGGGTTAAAGAGACCCAGTACTTC	CASSTTSGGVKETQYF
TRBV28	TRBJ1-2	NA	TRBD1	TGTGCCAGCAGATCCGACAGGGTTTTTGGCTACACCTTC	CASRSDRVFGYTF
TRBV5-1	TRBJ2-1	NA	NA	TGCGCCAGCAGCTTGACTCGGCCGGAGTGGTTCTTC	CASSLTRPEWFF
TRBV28	TRBJ2-4	NA	TRBD1	TGTGCCAGCAAGGGGCCGACAGGGGGCCGGCGAGGGAACATTCAGTACTTC	CASKGPTGGRRGNIQYF
TRBV27	TRBJ1-2	NA	NA	TGTGCCAGCAGTTTACGGGGGAAGGGCTATGGCTACACCTTC	CASSLRGKGYGYTF
TRBV6-5	TRBJ1-1	NA	NA	TGTGCCAGCAGTTACTCACAGGGCCAAGGCACTGAAGCTTTCTTT	CASSYSQGQGTEAFF
TRBV18	TRBJ2-5	NA	NA	TGTGCCAGCTCACAGGTTTCGACTCTTATTGGAGAGACCCAGTACTTC	CASSQVSTLIGETQYF
TRBV19	TRBJ2-7	NA	TRBD1	TGTGCCAGTCGGGACAGACTCTACGAGCAGTACTTC	CASRDRLYEQYF
TRBV28	TRBJ1-5	NA	NA	TGTGCCAGCAGTCTGTATTATCAGCCCCAGCATTTT	CASSLYYQPQHF
TRBV6-2/TRBV6-3	TRBJ2-3	NA	TRBD2	TGTGCCAGCAGTTACGGACTAGCGGGGGGATCTGTGGATACGCAGTATTTT	CASSYGLAGGSVDTQYF
TRBV9	TRBJ2-1	NA	TRBD2	TGTGCCAGCAGCGCAGCGGGGGGGTACAATGAGCAGTTCTTC	CASSAAGGYNEQFF
TRBV6-2/TRBV6-3	TRBJ2-1	NA	NA	TGTGCCAGCAGCTCCCGATGGTCGGGGACAACTGAGCAGTTCTTC	CASSSRWSGTTEQFF
TRBV2	TRBJ1-1	once	NA	TGTGCCAGCAAACGACAGGATTTGAACACTGAAGCTTTCTTT	CASKRQDLNTEAFF
TRBV19	TRBJ1-5	many	NA	TGTGCCAGTACCCCGTATAGCAATCAGCCCCAGCATTTT	CASTPYSNQPQHF
TRBV4-3	TRBJ1-2	NA	NA	TGCGCCAGCAGCCAAGTGTCAGGGGATGGCTACACCTTC	CASSQVSGDGYTF